A single sample is the source of the 21 T cell receptor beta chains below, sequenced in a study of blood T cell repertoires in COVID-19. TCRdb's table, derived via immunoSEQ multiplex PCR, lists solely in-frame clones and lacks some. The repertoire includes 70,000 to 75,000 clones, around four fifths of them detected once, and 1.8% sits in the top ten. Specimen: peripheral blood. The receptors were gathered from a woman aged 55-69 years with acute or convalescent COVID-19.

The chain joins TRBV5-4 to TRBJ1-2; D is unclear. The length of the CDR3 is 13 residues. CDR1 SGHNT and CDR2 YYREEE come from the germline V gene (reference sequence). Trimming removed 2 bases at V and 2 bases at J, with 7 bases between. In nucleotides, the CDR3 is TGTGCCAGCAGCTTTGAGTTAAACTATGGCTACACCTTC. Residues: CASSFELNYGYTF.

The genes are TRBV5-1 and TRBJ1-1, with 7 bases that match TRBD1. CDR3 length: 15 residues. Germline-derived CDR1 and CDR2 are SGHRS and YFSETQ. The ends lost 4 bases at V and 1 base at J; junction bases unmatched: 7. The CDR3 reads CASSMGDRQNTEAFF. CDR3 sequence (DNA): TGCGCCAGCAGCATGGGGGACAGACAGAACACTGAAGCTTTCTTT.

V is TRBV15 and J is TRBJ2-7; TRBD2 matches 10 bases. Germline V gene sequence: CDR1 LNHNV, CDR2 YYDKDF (reference sequence). This CDR3 region has 17 residues. The J segment lost 2 bases and the V segment lost 3 bases, leaving 10 bases of the junction unmatched. CDR3 sequence: CATSRLAGTSVAYEQYF. The CDR3 DNA sequence: TGTGCCACCAGCAGGCTAGCCGGGACTAGCGTTGCCTACGAGCAGTACTTC. Using reference TRBV15 and TRBJ2-7 for the parts outside the CDR3, the full variable domain is DAMVIQNPRYQVTQFGKPVTLSCSQTLNHNVMYWYQQKSSQAPKLLFHYYDKDFNNEADTPDNFQSRRPNTSFCFLDIRSPGLGDTAMYLCATSRLAGTSVAYEQYFGPGTRLTVT.

V is TRBV5-4 and J is TRBJ2-4; D unclear. The CDR3 runs 13 residues. Germline CDR1 is SGHNT and CDR2 is YYREEE (reference sequence). The V and J ends lost 3 bases and 12 bases respectively, with 16 bases between them. CDR3 sequence reads: CASSSQTTVGQYF. The CDR3 DNA follows: TGTGCCAGCAGCTCACAAACCACCGTTGGTCAGTACTTC.

The chain joins TRBV7-2 to TRBJ2-1, with a weak D call TRBD2 (6 bases). Between the trimmed V and J ends, which lost 2 bases and 5 bases, there was a span of 13 bases. CDR1 is SGHTA, CDR2 FQGNSA, per germline. The CDR3 covers 15 residues. CDR3 in amino acids: CASSLKAGLNNEQFF. The CDR3 nucleotides read TGTGCCAGCAGCTTAAAGGCGGGGCTTAACAATGAGCAGTTCTTC. The complete variable domain, with remaining parts taken from reference TRBV7-2 and TRBJ2-1, reads GAGVSQSPSNKVTEKGKDVELRCDPISGHTALYWYRQSLGQGLEFLIYFQGNSAPDKSGLPSDRFSAERTGGSVSTLTIQRTQQEDSAVYLCASSLKAGLNNEQFFGPGTRLTVL.

The genes are TRBV28 and TRBJ2-7; 9 bases are shared with TRBD1. Trimming took 1 base from V and 5 from J; bases not matched to a gene: 9. This CDR3 comprises 16 residues. Germline V gene sequence: CDR1 MDHEN, CDR2 SYDVKM. DNA for the CDR3: TGTGCCAGCAGTTTATCGACGGGACAGGGAAAGGACGAGCAGTACTTC. Translating gives CASSLSTGQGKDEQYF.

The J gene is TRBJ2-7, the V gene TRBV19, with unresolved D. There are 13 residues in the CDR3. The V end lost 3 bases, the J end lost 1 base, and 7 bases lay between the germline ends. Germline V CDR1 and CDR2: LNHDA, SQIVND (reference sequence). CDR3 nucleotide sequence: TGTGCCAGTAGTATGTCAGGATCCTACGAGCAGTACTTC. It translates to CASSMSGSYEQYF.

This clone appeared a single time. In the same sample, other DNA sequences code for this CDR3. The chain carries TRBV14 and TRBJ1-3, with unresolved D. The CDR3 has 12 amino acids. Trimming left V 4 bases short and J 1 base short, with 2 bases between. Per germline, CDR1 SGHDN and CDR2 FVKESK. Written as DNA, the CDR3 is TGTGCCAGCAGCCCTTCTGGAAACACCATATATTTT. It specifies CASSPSGNTIYF.

V usage is TRBV19 and J usage is TRBJ1-5; D might be TRBD1 (5 bases). V was shortened by 5 bases and J by 0 bases, with 11 bases between the two germline ends. CDR3 length: 15 residues. Germline values: CDR1 LNHDA, CDR2 SQIVND (reference sequence). The CDR3 loop is CASSSQVHSNQPQHF. The DNA for the CDR3 is TGTGCCAGTAGTTCACAGGTACATAGCAATCAGCCCCAGCATTTT.

The V call is TRBV27, the J call TRBJ2-4; a possible D gene is TRBD2 (6 bases). Trimming removed 2 bases from V and 1 base from J, with 12 bases in between. The CDR3 sequence is 16 residues long. The germline V gene encodes CDR1 MNHEY and CDR2 SMNVEV (reference sequence). CDR3 DNA: TGTGCCAGCAGTTTACTAGCGAGCTGGGCCAAAAACATTCAGTACTTC. Translated: CASSLLASWAKNIQYF.

This clone came up a few times. The chain is built from TRBV13 and TRBJ2-1; D unresolved. Germline values: CDR1 PRHDT, CDR2 FYEKMQ (reference sequence). The CDR3 consists of 12 residues. V was cut by 6 bases and J by 7 bases, with 10 bases left in between. In nucleotides, the CDR3 is TGTGCCAGCAGTTTAAACGGGAATGAGCAGTTCTTC. Translation: CASSLNGNEQFF.

J is TRBJ1-2 and V is TRBV11-2, with D possibly matching TRBD1 (6 bases). Looked up from germline, CDR1 is SGHAT and CDR2 is FQNNGV. Trimming removed 3 bases at V and 4 bases at J, with 12 bases between. The CDR3 loop spans 14 amino acids. CDR3 DNA: TGTGCCAGCAGCTTTACAGGGATTGGCTATGGCTACACCTTC. This codes for CASSFTGIGYGYTF. Supplemented by reference TRBV11-2 and TRBJ1-2, the full variable domain reads EAGVAQSPRYKIIEKRQSVAFWCNPISGHATLYWYQQILGQGPKLLIQFQNNGVVDDSQLPKDRFSAERLKGVDSTLKIQPAKLEDSAVYLCASSFTGIGYGYTFGSGTRLTVV.

This chain links TRBV5-5 with TRBJ1-2; D might be TRBD1 (6 bases). V was pared by 2 bases and J by 4 bases, with 9 bases between. The CDR3 contains 13 residues. CDR1 and CDR2 (germline): SGHKS, YYEKEE (reference sequence). The CDR3 sequence is CASSLGQLYGYTF. Here the CDR3 DNA reads TGTGCCAGCAGCTTAGGACAGCTCTATGGCTACACCTTC.

This clone was observed a few times. The chain couples TRBV9 to TRBJ2-5, with D tentatively TRBD2 (6 bases). V was trimmed by 2 bases and J by 7 bases, leaving 21 bases between them. Germline loops: CDR1 SGDLS, CDR2 YYNGEE. The length of the CDR3 is 16 residues. The CDR3 sequence is CASSVAGYGGNGTQYF. The CDR3 DNA reads TGTGCCAGCAGCGTCGCGGGATACGGAGGTAATGGGACCCAGTACTTC.

The chain recombines TRBV6-1 with TRBJ1-1; 7 bases agree with TRBD1. This CDR3 spans 14 amino acids. V lost 2 bases to trimming and J lost 7 bases; unmatched junction nucleotides: 7. Germline CDR1 is MNHNS and CDR2 is SASEGT. The CDR3 region has the DNA TGTGCCAGCAGTGAATGGGGGGACAGAGGTGAAGCTTTCTTT. This encodes CASSEWGDRGEAFF.

This chain joins TRBV28 and TRBJ1-3, with D uncertain. CDR3 length: 13 residues. The germline V gene has CDR1 MDHEN and CDR2 SYDVKM. Deletions cut 7 bases from V and 0 bases from J, with 7 bases between. The CDR3 spells CASTAVSGNTIYF. The CDR3, as DNA: TGTGCCAGCACTGCAGTCTCTGGAAACACCATATATTTT.

This clone was observed a few times. The genes are TRBV29-1 and TRBJ1-2; no clear D. With 4 bases removed from V and 3 bases from J, the gap between germline ends came to 9 bases. Germline V gives CDR1 SQVTM, CDR2 ANQGSEA. CDR3 length: 12 residues. CDR3 nucleotide sequence: TGCAGCGTTGGAGTTCGGGACTATGGCTACACCTTC. This encodes CSVGVRDYGYTF.

This clone was seen only a few times. This rearrangement joins TRBV27 to TRBJ2-7, with D hard to call. Trimming cost V 3 bases and J 1 base, with 10 bases left between them. The CDR3 is 14 amino acids. Germline V gives CDR1 MNHEY, CDR2 SMNVEV (reference sequence). The CDR3 DNA is TGTGCCAGCAGTTTCACAGATGGTTCCTACGAGCAGTACTTC. Encoded protein: CASSFTDGSYEQYF.

The gene calls are TRBV30 and TRBJ2-5, with a possible D match to TRBD1 (6 bases). The CDR3 sequence is 14 residues long. The V end was cut by 1 base, the J end by 3 bases, with 12 bases between. In germline, CDR1 is GTSNPN, CDR2 SVGIG (reference sequence). This CDR3 reads CAWSGTGFKETQYF. DNA of the CDR3: TGTGCCTGGAGTGGAACAGGGTTCAAAGAGACCCAGTACTTC.

This clone appeared once. The rearrangement links TRBV6-2 or TRBV6-3 to TRBJ2-5, with 8 bases that match TRBD2. This CDR3 spans 15 amino acids. From germline, CDR1 is MNHEY and CDR2 SVGEGT. V gave up 5 bases and J gave up 4 bases; unmatched junction bases: 9. CDR3 in amino acids: CASSPSGLARETQYF. For the CDR3, the DNA is TGTGCCAGCAGTCCCTCCGGACTAGCAAGAGAGACCCAGTACTTC.

The rearrangement uses TRBV24-1 and TRBJ1-1; TRBD1 aligns across 9 bases. The V gene's germline CDR1 is KGHDR and CDR2 SFDVKD. The CDR3 is made up of 13 amino acids. The junction had 0 bases not matched to a gene; V was cut back by 2 bases and J by 6 bases. The DNA of the CDR3 is TGTGCCACCAGTGATTGGACAGGGGCTGAAGCTTTCTTT. Its protein is CATSDWTGAEAFF.